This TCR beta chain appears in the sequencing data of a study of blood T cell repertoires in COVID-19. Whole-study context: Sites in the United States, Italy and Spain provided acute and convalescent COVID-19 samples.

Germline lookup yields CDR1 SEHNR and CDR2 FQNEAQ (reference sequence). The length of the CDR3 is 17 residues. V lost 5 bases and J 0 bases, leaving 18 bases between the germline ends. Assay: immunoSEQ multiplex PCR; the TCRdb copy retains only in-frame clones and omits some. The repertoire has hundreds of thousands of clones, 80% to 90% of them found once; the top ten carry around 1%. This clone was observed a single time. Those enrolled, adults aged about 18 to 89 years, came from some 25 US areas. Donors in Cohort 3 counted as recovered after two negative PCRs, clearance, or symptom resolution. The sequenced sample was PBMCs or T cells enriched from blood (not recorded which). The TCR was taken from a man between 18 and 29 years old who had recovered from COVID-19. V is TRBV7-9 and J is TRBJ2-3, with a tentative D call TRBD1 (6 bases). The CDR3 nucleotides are TGTGCCAGCAGCCGCCCCGGACAGTCGACAAGCACAGATACGCAGTATTTT. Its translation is CASSRPGQSTSTDTQYF.